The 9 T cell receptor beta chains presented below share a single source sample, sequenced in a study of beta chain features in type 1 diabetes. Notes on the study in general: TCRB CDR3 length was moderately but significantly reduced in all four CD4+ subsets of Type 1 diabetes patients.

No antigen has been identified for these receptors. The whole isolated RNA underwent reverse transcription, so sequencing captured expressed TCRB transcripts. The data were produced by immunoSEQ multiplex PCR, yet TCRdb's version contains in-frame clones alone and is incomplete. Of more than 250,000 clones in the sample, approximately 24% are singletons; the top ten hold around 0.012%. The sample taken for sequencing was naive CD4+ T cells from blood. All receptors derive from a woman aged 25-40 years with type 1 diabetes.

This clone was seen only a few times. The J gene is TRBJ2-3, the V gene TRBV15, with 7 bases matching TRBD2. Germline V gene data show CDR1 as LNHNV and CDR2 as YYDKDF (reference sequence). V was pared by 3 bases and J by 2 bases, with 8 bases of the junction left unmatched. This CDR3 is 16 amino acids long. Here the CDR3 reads CATSSQASGNTDTQYF. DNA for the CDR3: TGTGCCACCAGCAGTCAGGCTAGCGGAAACACAGATACGCAGTATTTT.

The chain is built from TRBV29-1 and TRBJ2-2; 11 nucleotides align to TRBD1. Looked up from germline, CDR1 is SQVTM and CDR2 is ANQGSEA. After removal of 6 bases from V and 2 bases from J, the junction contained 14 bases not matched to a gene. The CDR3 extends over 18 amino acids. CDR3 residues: CSVAPRDRGLSNTGELFF. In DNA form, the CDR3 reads TGCAGCGTCGCCCCCCGGGACAGGGGGTTATCAAACACCGGGGAGCTGTTTTTT.

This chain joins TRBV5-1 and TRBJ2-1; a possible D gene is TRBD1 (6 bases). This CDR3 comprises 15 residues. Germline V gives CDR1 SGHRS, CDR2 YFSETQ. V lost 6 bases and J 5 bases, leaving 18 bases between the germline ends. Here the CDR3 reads CASNVVRSGDNEQFF. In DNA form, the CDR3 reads TGCGCCAGCAACGTCGTGCGGTCAGGGGACAATGAGCAGTTCTTC.

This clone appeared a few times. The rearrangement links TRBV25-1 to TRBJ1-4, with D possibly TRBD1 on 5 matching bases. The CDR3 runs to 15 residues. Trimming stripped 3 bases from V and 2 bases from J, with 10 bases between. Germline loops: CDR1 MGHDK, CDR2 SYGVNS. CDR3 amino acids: CASSDPAGTNEKLFF. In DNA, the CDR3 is TGTGCCAGCAGTGACCCCGCAGGGACTAATGAAAAACTGTTTTTT.

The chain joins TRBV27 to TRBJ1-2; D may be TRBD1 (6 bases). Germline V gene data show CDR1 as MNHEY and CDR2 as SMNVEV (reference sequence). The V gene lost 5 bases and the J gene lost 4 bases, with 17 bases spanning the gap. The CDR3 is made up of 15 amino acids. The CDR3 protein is CASSVEPGQFYGYTF. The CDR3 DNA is TGTGCCAGCAGTGTCGAGCCCGGACAGTTCTATGGCTACACCTTC.

This chain's CDR3 is CATSRDRYSVTGELFF. For the CDR3, the DNA is TGTGCCACCAGCAGAGATCGTTATTCCGTCACCGGGGAGCTGTTTTTT. The chain couples TRBV15 to TRBJ2-2, with D unclear. V was trimmed by 0 bases and J by 4 bases, leaving 12 bases between them. Germline CDR1 reads LNHNV; CDR2 reads YYDKDF (reference sequence). The CDR3 has 16 amino acids.

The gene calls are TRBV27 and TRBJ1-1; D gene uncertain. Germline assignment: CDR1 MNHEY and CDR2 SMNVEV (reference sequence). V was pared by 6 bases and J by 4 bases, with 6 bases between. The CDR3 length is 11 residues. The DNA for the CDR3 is TGTGCCAGCAGGGGAGGCACTGAAGCTTTCTTT. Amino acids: CASRGGTEAFF.

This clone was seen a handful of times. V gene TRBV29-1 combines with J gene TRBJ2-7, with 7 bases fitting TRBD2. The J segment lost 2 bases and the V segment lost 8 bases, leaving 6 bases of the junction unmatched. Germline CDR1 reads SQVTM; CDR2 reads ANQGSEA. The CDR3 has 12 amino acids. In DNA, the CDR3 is TGCAGCCCGGGAGGCGGTGCCTACGAGCAGTACTTC. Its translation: CSPGGGAYEQYF.

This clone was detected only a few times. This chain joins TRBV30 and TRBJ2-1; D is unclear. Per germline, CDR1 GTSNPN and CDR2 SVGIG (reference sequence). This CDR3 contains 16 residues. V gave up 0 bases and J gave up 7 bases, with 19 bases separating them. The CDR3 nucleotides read TGTGCCTGGAGTGTTGATAATGTGGGCCCTCGGAATGAGCAGTTCTTC. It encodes CAWSVDNVGPRNEQFF.